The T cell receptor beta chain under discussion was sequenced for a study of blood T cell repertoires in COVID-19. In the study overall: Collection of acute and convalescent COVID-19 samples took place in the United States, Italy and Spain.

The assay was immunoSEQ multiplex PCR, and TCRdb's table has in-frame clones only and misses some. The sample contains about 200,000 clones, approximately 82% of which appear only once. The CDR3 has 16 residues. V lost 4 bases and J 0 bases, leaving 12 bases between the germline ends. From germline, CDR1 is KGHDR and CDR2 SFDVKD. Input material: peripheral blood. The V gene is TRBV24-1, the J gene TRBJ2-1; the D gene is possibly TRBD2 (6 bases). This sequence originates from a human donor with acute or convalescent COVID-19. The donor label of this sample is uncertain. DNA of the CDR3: TGTGCCACCAGTGACGCCGGGACTGGCTCCTACAATGAGCAGTTCTTC. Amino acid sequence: CATSDAGTGSYNEQFF.